There are many counts of the clone carrying this T cell receptor beta chain. Its antigen is currently unknown. These data belong to a study of T cell repertoires in cytomegalovirus infection. For the study at large: Well-studied HLA-B-restricted epitopes and recently identified HLA-C-restricted epitopes of CMV were both used in the study. Based on public TCR beta signatures, there were indications of CMV infection and of a matching HLA type. General study findings and limits: Cumulated frequencies of public TCR beta families served to identify carriers of CMV plus the relevant HLA. CMV-specific TCR beta clonotypes restricted by HLA-C dominated the ex vivo response.

The CDR3 extends over 15 amino acids. Germline V gives CDR1 MGHRA, CDR2 YSYEKL. V was pared by 6 bases and J by 1 base, with 13 bases between. MiXCR was run by TCRdb on the reads, yielding one entry per CDR3 protein. The sample lists over 100,000 distinct CDR3 sequences, about 28% seen once, with approximately 78% in the top ten. This clonotype was obtained from a human donor in good health (CMV status not recorded). Some clones in this sample may be carry-over from other donors' samples. The sequencing here drew on CD8+ T cells from cultured PBMCs, taken from culture after CMV antigen stimulation. V gene TRBV4-1 combines with J gene TRBJ1-5, with a weak D call TRBD1 (6 bases). CDR3 coding DNA: TGCGCCAGCAGGCACAGGGTTGGGAGCAATCAGCCCCAGCATTTT. Its translation: CASRHRVGSNQPQHF.